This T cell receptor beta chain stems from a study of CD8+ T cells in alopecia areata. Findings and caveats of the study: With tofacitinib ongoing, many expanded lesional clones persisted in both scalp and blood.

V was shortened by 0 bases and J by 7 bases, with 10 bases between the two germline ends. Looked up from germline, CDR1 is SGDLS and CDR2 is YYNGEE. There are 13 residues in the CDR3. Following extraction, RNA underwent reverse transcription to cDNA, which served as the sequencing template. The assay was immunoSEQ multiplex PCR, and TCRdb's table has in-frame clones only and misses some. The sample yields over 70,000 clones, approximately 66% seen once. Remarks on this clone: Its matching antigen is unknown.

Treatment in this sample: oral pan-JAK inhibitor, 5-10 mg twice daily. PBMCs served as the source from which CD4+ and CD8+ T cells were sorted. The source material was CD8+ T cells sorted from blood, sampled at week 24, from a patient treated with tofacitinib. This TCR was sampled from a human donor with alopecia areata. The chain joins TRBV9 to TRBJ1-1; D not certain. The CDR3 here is CASSVAWVGEAFF. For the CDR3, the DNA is TGTGCCAGCAGCGTAGCATGGGTTGGTGAAGCTTTCTTT.